This T cell receptor (beta chain) emerged from a study of immune evolution from preneoplasia to lung adenocarcinoma (dated by TCRdb to the early 2020s). Looking at the study overall: No AAH lesions showed HLA loss of heterozygosity, compared with roughly 7% of AIS, around 16% of MIA and around 35% of ADC lesions. Immune contexture across lung adenocarcinoma precursors and invasive adenocarcinoma was profiled using immune gene expression, TCR sequencing and multiplex immunofluorescence. Resected precursor lesions (AAH, AIS, MIA) and invasive adenocarcinomas were compared against paired morphologically normal lung tissue. The sample size was set by how many specimens were available, not by a prior power calculation. The immune data were integrated with whole exome sequencing and methylation data from the same cohort of nodules. In total, the cohort included under 60 patients with pulmonary nodules, all of whom underwent surgical resection. TCR sequencing data were obtained from around 56 patients. The study reported that roughly 110 samples were used for TCR sequencing. POLYSOLVER was used to infer Class I HLA alleles from exome data, while LOHHLA was used to detect allele-specific HLA loss.

TCR beta CDR3 regions were sequenced from DNA using the immunoSEQ hsTCRbeta Kit. Concerning the study's data processing: The ImmunoSEQ Analyzer was used to analyse the TCR sequencing data. T cell clonality was defined as 1 minus Pielou's evenness computed on productive rearrangements. The inverse Simpson index, applied to productive templates, was used to measure T cell diversity. T cell density was expressed as TCR beta template counts normalized to usable DNA, with usable DNA estimated by amplifying and sequencing housekeeping genes. TCR metrics were compared across histologic stages using two-sided Kruskal-Wallis tests. Here the immuneACCESS table is served through TCRdb, limited to in-frame sequences with V and J called. Missing clones are a known gap in these copies; in checked studies unresolved V genes cover under half, and the rest lacks a known reason. V and J calls and clone size are given by that table; D and trimming were obtained from the DNA. Across this sample there are 10,000 or so clones, with about four fifths seen only once. About 1.8% of the sample is in the top ten clones.

Broad study findings and their caveats: Clonality was highest in normal lung, while later-stage lesions appeared to show lower clonality but higher T cell density and diversity. Normal lung had the highest top T cell clone frequencies, which appeared to decline progressively from AAH through AIS, MIA and invasive adenocarcinoma. The findings rested on association rather than direct causation, and larger cohorts with long-term follow-up and longitudinal biopsies were considered necessary. The highest T cell clonality was observed in KRAS-mutant nodules compared with EGFR-mutant or double wild-type lesions. All patients were from Japan and China, so applicability to Western populations was uncertain.

Patients underwent resection in Japan or China between about 2014 and 2017. The histologic diagnosis of each case was independently confirmed on H&E slides by two lung cancer pathologists. For nucleic acid extraction, premalignant or tumor cells were enriched by macro-dissection following pathologic assessment. DNA was isolated from FFPE tissue using the AllPrep DNA/RNA FFPE Kit. With regard to this clone: This clone's antigen is unknown. Per-base quality was not reported, and no clone a single base away is much larger than it.

The sample consisted of FFPE minimally invasive lung adenocarcinoma tissue. What this sample's cell subset or site label stands for: micro-invasive lung adenocarcinoma (MIA). The sequence was obtained from a person between 65 and 79 years old with lung adenocarcinoma.

The DNA reads as follows: TGCGCCAGCACCCCGACGGGTAGTTCAACTAATGAAAAACTGTTTTTT. Translated, this gives CASTPTGSSTNEKLFF. Recombination joined TRBV5-1 with TRBJ1-4; the D gene identity is not certain. The cysteine opens and the phenylalanine closes a CDR3 of 16 amino acids. The DNA shown is the 48-base CDR3, in frame from base 1. The germline V gene gives CDR1 as SGHRS and CDR2 as YFSETQ. V is clipped by 6 bases and J by 0 bases, and the sequence between their germline boundaries is 15 bases long.